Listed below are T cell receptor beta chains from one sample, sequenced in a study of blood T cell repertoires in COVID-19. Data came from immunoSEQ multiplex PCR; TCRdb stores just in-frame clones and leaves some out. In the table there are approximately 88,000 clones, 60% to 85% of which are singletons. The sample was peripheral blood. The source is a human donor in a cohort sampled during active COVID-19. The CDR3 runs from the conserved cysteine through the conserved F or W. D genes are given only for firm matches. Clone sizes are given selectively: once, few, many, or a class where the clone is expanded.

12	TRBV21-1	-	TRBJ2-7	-	CASGGRTYEQYF	TGTGCCAGCGGGGGCAGAACCTACGAGCAGTACTTC
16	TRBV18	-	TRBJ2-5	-	CASSPGGQRRSETQYF	TGTGCCAGCTCACCGGGGGGTCAGCGGAGGTCGGAGACCCAGTACTTC
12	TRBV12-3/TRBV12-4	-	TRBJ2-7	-	CASSFAGYEQYF	TGTGCCAGCAGTTTTGCGGGCTACGAGCAGTACTTC
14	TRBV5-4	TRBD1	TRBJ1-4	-	CASSRQGVNEKLFF	TGTGCCAGCAGCAGACAGGGTGTTAATGAAAAACTGTTTTTT
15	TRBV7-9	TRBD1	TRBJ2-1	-	CASSLGQGDVPEQFF	TGTGCCAGCAGCTTAGGGCAGGGGGATGTCCCTGAGCAGTTCTTC
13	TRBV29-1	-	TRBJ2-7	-	CSVEWSSSYEQYF	TGCAGCGTTGAATGGTCGAGCTCCTACGAGCAGTACTTC
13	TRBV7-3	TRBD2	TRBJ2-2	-	CASSASGTGELFF	TGTGCCAGCAGCGCTAGCGGAACCGGGGAGCTGTTTTTT
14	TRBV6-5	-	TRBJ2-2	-	CASSWRGDTGELFF	TGTGCCAGCAGTTGGCGGGGAGACACCGGGGAGCTGTTTTTT
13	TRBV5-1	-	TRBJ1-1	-	CASSLTGTTEAFF	TGCGCCAGCAGCTTGACAGGAACAACTGAAGCTTTCTTT
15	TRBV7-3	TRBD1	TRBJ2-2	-	CASSSYTGATGELFF	TGTGCCAGCAGTTCGTATACAGGGGCCACCGGGGAGCTGTTTTTT
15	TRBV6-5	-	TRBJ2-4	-	CASSYSRGAKNIQYF	TGTGCCAGCAGTTACTCAAGGGGCGCCAAAAACATTCAGTACTTC
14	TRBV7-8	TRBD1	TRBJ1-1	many	CASSNDRGNTEAFF	TGTGCCAGCAGCAACGACAGGGGGAACACTGAAGCTTTCTTT
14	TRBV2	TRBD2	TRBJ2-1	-	CASSERGTSGIQFF	TGTGCCAGCAGTGAAAGGGGGACTAGCGGGATTCAGTTCTTC
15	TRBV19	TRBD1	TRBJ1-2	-	CASSTTGQGNYGYTF	TGTGCCAGTAGTACCACAGGACAGGGTAACTATGGCTACACCTTC
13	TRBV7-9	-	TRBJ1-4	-	CASGLQGNEKLFF	TGTGCCAGCGGGCTACAGGGTAATGAAAAACTGTTTTTT
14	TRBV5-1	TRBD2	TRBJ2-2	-	CASSLAGGTGELFF	TGCGCCAGCAGCTTGGCGGGAGGAACCGGGGAGCTGTTTTTT
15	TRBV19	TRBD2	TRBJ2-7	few	CASSIGGYGSYEQYF	TGTGCCAGTAGTATCGGGGGGTACGGGTCCTACGAGCAGTACTTC
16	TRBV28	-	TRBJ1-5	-	CASSYSPRGGYQPQHF	TGTGCCAGCAGTTATTCACCGAGGGGGGGTTATCAGCCCCAGCATTTT
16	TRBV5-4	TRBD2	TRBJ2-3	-	CASSPPTSGGTDTQYF	TGTGCCAGCAGCCCGCCAACTAGCGGAGGCACAGATACGCAGTATTTT
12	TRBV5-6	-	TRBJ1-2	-	CASSLGAYGYTF	TGTGCCAGCAGCTTGGGGGCGTATGGCTACACCTTC
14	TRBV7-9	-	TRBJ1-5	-	CASSLGAGSQPQHF	TGTGCCAGCAGCTTAGGGGCGGGTAGTCAGCCCCAGCATTTT
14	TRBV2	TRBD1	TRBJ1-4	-	CASRWGTANEKLFF	TGTGCCAGCAGGTGGGGGACAGCTAATGAAAAACTGTTTTTT
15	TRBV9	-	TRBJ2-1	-	CASSVAPEAGNEQFF	TGTGCCAGCAGCGTAGCTCCGGAAGCGGGTAATGAGCAGTTCTTC
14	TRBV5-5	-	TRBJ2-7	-	CASSSGAGLLEQYF	TGTGCCAGCAGCTCAGGCGCAGGGCTTCTCGAGCAGTACTTC
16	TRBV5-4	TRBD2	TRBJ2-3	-	CASSPPLAGGTDTQYF	TGTGCCAGCAGCCCCCCGCTAGCGGGAGGCACAGATACGCAGTATTTT
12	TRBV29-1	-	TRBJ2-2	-	CSYRENTGELFF	TGCAGTTACAGAGAGAACACCGGGGAGCTGTTTTTT
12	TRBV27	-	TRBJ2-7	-	CASSSLYYEQYF	TGTGCCAGCAGTTCCCTTTATTACGAGCAGTACTTC
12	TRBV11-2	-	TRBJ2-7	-	CASSRDIYEQYF	TGTGCCAGCAGCCGGGACATCTACGAGCAGTACTTC
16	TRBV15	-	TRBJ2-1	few	CATSRGEGNTYNEQFF	TGTGCCACCAGCAGAGGTGAGGGCAATACCTACAATGAGCAGTTCTTC
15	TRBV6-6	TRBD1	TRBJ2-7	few	CASSYPAGTGEEQYF	TGTGCCAGCAGTTACCCCGCCGGGACAGGGGAAGAGCAGTACTTC
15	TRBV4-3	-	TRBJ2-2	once	CASSRYRQNTGELFF	TGCGCCAGCAGCCGGTACCGACAGAACACCGGGGAGCTGTTTTTT
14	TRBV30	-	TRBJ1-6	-	CAWSVLLSGAPLHF	TGTGCCTGGAGTGTACTCTTGTCCGGGGCACCCCTCCACTTT
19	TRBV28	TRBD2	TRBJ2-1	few	CASSLHSGRARSSYNEQFF	TGTGCCAGCAGTTTGCATAGCGGGAGGGCTAGGAGCTCCTACAATGAGCAGTTCTTC
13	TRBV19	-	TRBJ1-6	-	CASSREQFSTLHF	TGTGCCAGTAGTAGAGAACAGTTTTCCACCCTCCACTTT
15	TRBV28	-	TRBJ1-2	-	CASTELVKRGGGYTF	TGTGCCAGCACCGAGCTGGTGAAAAGGGGCGGAGGCTACACCTTC
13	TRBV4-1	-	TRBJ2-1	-	CASSQDRKREQFF	TGCGCCAGCAGCCAAGATAGGAAGCGGGAGCAGTTCTTC
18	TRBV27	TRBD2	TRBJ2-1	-	CASSPRLAGTLPYNEQFF	TGTGCCAGCAGTCCCCGACTAGCGGGAACCCTTCCCTACAATGAGCAGTTCTTC
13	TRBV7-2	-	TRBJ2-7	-	CASSFQAYYEQYF	TGTGCCAGCAGCTTCCAAGCGTACTACGAGCAGTACTTC
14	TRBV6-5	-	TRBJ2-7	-	CASSNRRLAYEQYF	TGTGCCAGCAGCAACAGGCGCCTGGCCTACGAGCAGTACTTC
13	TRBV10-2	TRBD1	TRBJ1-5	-	CASSKQGVQPQHF	TGCGCCAGCAGTAAACAGGGGGTGCAGCCCCAGCATTTT
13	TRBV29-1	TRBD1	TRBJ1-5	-	CSVVDRGDQPQHF	TGCAGCGTTGTGGACAGGGGGGATCAGCCCCAGCATTTT
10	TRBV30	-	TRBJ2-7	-	CAWSRQVLYF	TGTGCCTGGAGCCGACAGGTCCTGTACTTC
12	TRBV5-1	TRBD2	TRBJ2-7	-	CASSEPGGEQYF	TGCGCCAGCAGCGAACCGGGGGGTGAGCAGTACTTC
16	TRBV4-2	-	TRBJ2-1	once	CASSPGGSQNFNEQFF	TGTGCCAGCAGCCCCGGGGGATCCCAGAATTTTAATGAGCAGTTCTTC
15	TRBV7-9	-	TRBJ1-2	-	CASSLDYGEGYGYTF	TGTGCCAGCAGCTTAGATTATGGGGAGGGCTATGGCTACACCTTC
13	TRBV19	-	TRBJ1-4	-	CASTRQVGEKLFF	TGTGCCAGTACCCGGCAGGTTGGGGAAAAACTGTTTTTT
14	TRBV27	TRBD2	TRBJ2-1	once	CASSSGLAGQEQFF	TGTGCCAGCAGTTCGGGACTAGCGGGCCAAGAGCAGTTCTTC
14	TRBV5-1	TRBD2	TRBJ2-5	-	CASSPGTSFSVMYF	TGCGCCAGCAGCCCGGGGACTAGTTTTTCGGTCATGTACTTC
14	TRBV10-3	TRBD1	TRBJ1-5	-	CAISGGQRNQPQHF	TGTGCCATCAGTGGGGGACAGCGGAATCAGCCCCAGCATTTT
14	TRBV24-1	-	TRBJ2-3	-	CATSGSAYTDTQYF	TGTGCCACCAGTGGCAGTGCTTACACAGATACGCAGTATTTT
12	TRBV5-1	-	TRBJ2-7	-	CASKGSSYEQYF	TGCGCCAGCAAGGGGTCCTCCTACGAGCAGTACTTC
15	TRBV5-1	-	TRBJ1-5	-	CASSLTGNSNQPQHF	TGCGCCAGCAGCTTGACAGGGAACAGCAATCAGCCCCAGCATTTT
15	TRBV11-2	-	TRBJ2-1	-	CASSLERNLYNEQFF	TGTGCCAGCAGCTTAGAGCGCAACCTCTACAATGAGCAGTTCTTC
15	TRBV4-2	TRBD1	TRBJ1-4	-	CASSPRGQGREKLFF	TGTGCCAGCAGCCCAAGGGGACAGGGAAGAGAAAAACTGTTTTTT
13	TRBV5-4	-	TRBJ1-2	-	CASSLVTGPGYTF	TGTGCCAGCAGCTTGGTTACAGGGCCCGGCTACACCTTC
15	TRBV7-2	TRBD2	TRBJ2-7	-	CASSSTAGGSDEQYF	TGTGCCAGCAGCTCGACAGCGGGAGGGAGCGACGAGCAGTACTTC
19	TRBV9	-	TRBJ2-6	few	CASSVVGGGASSGANVLTF	TGTGCCAGCAGCGTAGTAGGAGGCGGGGCAAGCTCTGGGGCCAACGTCCTGACTTTC
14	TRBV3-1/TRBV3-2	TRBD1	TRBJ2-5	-	CASKPGQGQETQYF	TGTGCCAGCAAACCGGGACAGGGCCAAGAGACCCAGTACTTC
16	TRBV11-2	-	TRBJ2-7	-	CASSAHGQLSSYEQYF	TGTGCCAGCAGCGCCCATGGACAGCTGAGCTCCTACGAGCAGTACTTC